This T cell receptor (beta chain) was sequenced in a study of OX40 agonist ivuxolimab in advanced cancers. Germline CDR1 MDHEN, CDR2 SYDVKM. This CDR3 has 15 amino acids. The V end was cut by 6 bases, the J end by 3 bases, with 17 bases between. Clones were sequenced by immunoSEQ multiplex PCR, and TCRdb holds only the in-frame ones, with some missing. The data hold some 54,000 clones, with roughly 81% observed a single time. Notes on this clone: No antigen is known for it.

General study findings and limits: Among the least clonally expanded were partial responders at 0.1-3.0 mg/kg. Clones of CD4+ and CD8+ blood T cells grew by week 6 at doses of 0.1 to 3.0 mg/kg.

The origin of this receptor is an adult with an advanced solid tumor such as melanoma, head and neck, liver or kidney cancer. Sequenced here: CD4+ or CD8+ T cells sorted from blood, sampled in a trial of the OX40 agonist ivuxolimab. This chain links TRBV28 with TRBJ1-2, with D hard to call. The CDR3 DNA is TGTGCCAGCAGCCCATCGTGGACCACGTACTATGGCTACACCTTC. It translates to CASSPSWTTYYGYTF.